This T cell receptor (beta chain) was profiled in a study of blood T cell repertoires in COVID-19. In the study overall: Italy, Spain and the United States were the sources of the convalescent and acute COVID-19 samples.

Participants spanned ages about 18 to 100 years and resided in some 22 US areas. This clone was found once. The protocol was immunoSEQ multiplex PCR, while the TCRdb copy is restricted to in-frame clones and leaves out a portion. Here the sample spans roughly 270,000 clones, 85% being singletons. The sequence came from a woman aged 45-65 years who had recovered from COVID-19. Sequencing input: PBMCs or T cells enriched from blood (not recorded which).

The CDR3 DNA reads as TGTGCCAGCAGCTCTACCCTTCCGGGACACGGATCTCATGATACGCAGTATTTT. The encoded protein is CASSSTLPGHGSHDTQYF. The V call is TRBV7-2, the J call TRBJ2-3, with D tentatively TRBD1 (6 bases). Germline CDR1 and CDR2: SGHTA and FQGNSA. Deletions cut 4 bases from V and 6 bases from J, with 26 bases between. There are 18 residues in the CDR3.